The next 32 T cell receptor beta chains were all read from a single sample in a study of neoadjuvant nivolumab and ipilimumab in lung cancer. Data came from immunoSEQ multiplex PCR; TCRdb stores just in-frame clones and leaves some out. Here the sample spans 7,500 to 9,000 clones, over 75% being singletons. The sequencing here drew on tumor tissue, taken after neoadjuvant nivolumab, alone or with ipilimumab, at or shortly before surgery. These TCRs come from an adult with non-small cell lung cancer.

The rearrangement links TRBV5-1 to TRBJ2-7, with TRBD2 identical over 13 bases. The CDR3 spans 16 residues. The V gene's germline CDR1 is SGHRS and CDR2 YFSETQ. Trimming removed 1 base from V and 6 bases from J; junction bases left unmatched: 7. Here the CDR3 reads CASSLTPGLAGLEQYF. In nucleotides, the CDR3 is TGCGCCAGCAGCTTGACTCCGGGACTAGCGGGGCTCGAGCAGTACTTC.

The gene calls are TRBV25-1 and TRBJ1-1; D uncertain. This CDR3 comprises 12 residues. V was pared by 1 base and J by 3 bases, with 3 bases between. From germline, CDR1 is MGHDK and CDR2 SYGVNS. The CDR3 loop is CASSESHTEAFF. The CDR3 DNA is TGTGCCAGCAGTGAATCTCACACTGAAGCTTTCTTT.

The rearrangement uses TRBV11-1 and TRBJ2-1, with 8 bases matching TRBD2. CDR1 and CDR2 (germline): SGHAT, FQDESV (reference sequence). CDR3 length: 16 amino acids. After removal of 4 bases from V and 3 bases from J, the junction contained 8 bases not matched to a gene. DNA for the CDR3: TGTGCCAGCAGCTGGTTATCTAGCGGGCACTACAATGAGCAGTTCTTC. Encoded protein: CASSWLSSGHYNEQFF.

This rearrangement joins TRBV10-1 to TRBJ2-1, with D unresolved. V was shortened by 0 bases and J by 2 bases, with 11 bases between the two germline ends. The CDR3 covers 16 residues. Germline lookup yields CDR1 WNHNN and CDR2 SYGVQD (reference sequence). For the CDR3, the DNA is TGCGCCAGCAGTGAGTCCCGGGCCTTGGCCTACAATGAGCAGTTCTTC. It encodes CASSESRALAYNEQFF.

This chain links TRBV10-3 with TRBJ2-5; the D gene is possibly TRBD2 (5 bases). Looked up from germline, CDR1 is ENHRY and CDR2 is SYGVKD. The CDR3 runs 13 residues. The V and J ends lost 4 bases and 3 bases respectively, with 9 bases between them. The CDR3 reads CAISAGIKETQYF. The CDR3 DNA is TGTGCCATCAGTGCCGGGATCAAAGAGACCCAGTACTTC.

This rearrangement joins TRBV2 to TRBJ1-4; the D gene is possibly TRBD1 (5 bases). V lost 4 bases to trimming and J lost 5 bases, with 14 bases between them. This CDR3 has 15 amino acids. Per the germline V gene, CDR1 is SNHLY and CDR2 is FYNNEI. The CDR3 bases are TGTGCCAGCAGTGTTTCCAGGGCCCAGAATGAAAAACTGTTTTTT. It codes for CASSVSRAQNEKLFF.

This sequence joins TRBV18 and TRBJ1-1; TRBD1 agrees at 7 bases. Germline V lookup: CDR1 KGHSH, CDR2 LQKENI. CDR3 size: 15 residues. V lost 2 bases, J lost 8 bases, and 11 bases stayed unmatched. The CDR3 here is CASSPDRALSTEAFF. CDR3 nucleotides: TGTGCCAGCTCACCAGACAGGGCCTTATCGACCGAAGCTTTCTTT. Full variable domain (missing parts from reference TRBV18 and TRBJ1-1): NAGVMQNPRHLVRRRGQEARLRCSPMKGHSHVYWYRQLPEEGLKFMVYLQKENIIDESGMPKERFSAEFPKEGPSILRIQQVVRGDSAAYFCASSPDRALSTEAFFGQGTRLTVV.

The chain carries TRBV7-9 and TRBJ2-7, with 7 bases identical to TRBD1. The CDR3 has 14 amino acids. The germline V gene has CDR1 SEHNR and CDR2 FQNEAQ (reference sequence). V shed 5 bases and J 0 bases; nucleotides not matched to a gene: 4. CDR3 region: CASSERDSSYEQYF. CDR3 bases: TGTGCCAGCAGCGAACGGGACAGCTCCTACGAGCAGTACTTC. The full variable domain, in which reference TRBV7-9 and TRBJ2-7 provide the parts outside the CDR3, is DTGVSQNPRHKITKRGQNVTFRCDPISEHNRLYWYRQTLGQGPEFLTYFQNEAQLEKSRLLSDRFSAERPKGSFSTLEIQRTEQGDSAMYLCASSERDSSYEQYFGPGTRLTVT.

The rearrangement uses TRBV6-1 and TRBJ1-2; no firm D call. The germline V and J ends were trimmed by 0 bases and 3 bases, with 14 bases remaining between them. The CDR3 sequence is 16 residues long. The germline V gene has CDR1 MNHNS and CDR2 SASEGT. The CDR3 DNA reads as TGTGCCAGCAGTGAAGCAACAAGGACGGAGTACTATGGCTACACCTTC. Translated, it gives CASSEATRTEYYGYTF.

This clone ranks as large. The chain couples TRBV2 to TRBJ1-6; 7 positions match TRBD1. With V trimmed by 1 base and J by 13 bases, 4 bases remained unmatched. This CDR3 is 13 amino acids long. CDR1 and CDR2 from the germline V gene are SNHLY and FYNNEI. The CDR3 sequence is CASSEGDSTPLHF. The CDR3 bases are TGTGCCAGCAGTGAAGGGGACAGCACTCCCCTCCACTTT. Full variable domain (rest looked up from reference TRBV2 and TRBJ1-6): EPEVTQTPSHQVTQMGQEVILRCVPISNHLYFYWYRQILGQKVEFLVSFYNNEISEKSEIFDDQFSVERPDGSNFTLKIRSTKLEDSAMYFCASSEGDSTPLHFGNGTRLTVT.

The chain links TRBV9 to TRBJ2-3; TRBD2 matches 8 bases. Germline-derived CDR1 and CDR2 are SGDLS and YYNGEE. V trimming: 9 bases; J trimming: 4 bases; junction bases outside the gene matches: 10. This CDR3 has 14 amino acids. The DNA of the CDR3 is TGTGCCACTTACCCGGGACTAGAGGCAGATACGCAGTATTTT. As protein: CATYPGLEADTQYF.

The chain combines TRBV11-2 with TRBJ2-7; D is possibly TRBD1 (6 bases). Trimming removed 3 bases at V and 3 bases at J, with 9 bases between. Germline V lookup: CDR1 SGHAT, CDR2 FQNNGV. This CDR3 comprises 13 residues. CDR3 bases: TGTGCCAGCAGCTTCGACAGGAGCTACGAGCAGTACTTC. This translates into CASSFDRSYEQYF.

The J gene is TRBJ1-1, the V gene TRBV30, with D possibly TRBD1 on 6 matching bases. The CDR3 is 13 residues long. The ends were cut back, 5 bases at V and 1 base at J, with 11 bases in the middle. Germline CDR1 reads GTSNPN; CDR2 reads SVGIG (reference sequence). CDR3 region: CAWSTGPNTEAFF. In DNA form, the CDR3 reads TGTGCCTGGTCTACAGGGCCGAACACTGAAGCTTTCTTT. The whole variable domain, filled in from reference TRBV30 and TRBJ1-1, reads SQTIHQWPATLVQPVGSPLSLECTVEGTSNPNLYWYRQAAGRGLQLLFYSVGIGQISSEVPQNLSASRPQDRQFILSSKKLLLSDSGFYLCAWSTGPNTEAFFGQGTRLTVV.

This clone was detected once. The chain couples TRBV5-5 to TRBJ1-2; the D is unclear. Deletions cut 4 bases from V and 4 bases from J, with 11 bases between. Germline values: CDR1 SGHKS, CDR2 YYEKEE (reference sequence). The CDR3 consists of 13 residues. CDR3 region: CASSPLAFYGYTF. CDR3 nucleotide sequence: TGTGCCAGCAGCCCCTTAGCCTTCTATGGCTACACCTTC.

The V call is TRBV7-4, the J call TRBJ1-2, with TRBD1 identical over 8 bases. The germline V gene encodes CDR1 SGHVT and CDR2 SQSDAQ. There are 14 residues in the CDR3. V lost 3 bases to trimming and J lost 4 bases; unmatched junction nucleotides: 4. The CDR3 here is CASSFRDRLYGYTF. DNA of the CDR3: TGTGCCAGCAGCTTTAGGGACAGGCTCTATGGCTACACCTTC. Based on the CDR3 plus reference TRBV7-4 and TRBJ1-2, the full variable domain is GAGVSQSPRYKVAKRGRDVALRCDSISGHVTLYWYRQTLGQGSEVLTYSQSDAQRDKSGRPSGRFSAERPERSVSTLKIQRTEQGDSAVYLCASSFRDRLYGYTFGSGTRLTVV.

This chain joins TRBV4-2 and TRBJ2-1, with D perhaps given as TRBD1 or TRBD2 (6 bases each). CDR1 and CDR2 (germline): LGHNA, YNFKEQ. Trimming left V 8 bases short and J 4 bases short, with 15 bases between. The CDR3 totals 14 residues. CDR3 region: CASGIGGPYNEQFF. The CDR3 DNA is TGTGCCAGCGGAATAGGGGGGCCTTACAATGAGCAGTTCTTC.

This clone has only one observation. The chain links TRBV25-1 to TRBJ1-2; 9 bases are shared with TRBD1. Germline values: CDR1 MGHDK, CDR2 SYGVNS. V was pared by 4 bases and J by 2 bases, with 2 bases of the junction left unmatched. The CDR3 is 14 amino acids. CDR3 nucleotides: TGTGCCAGCAGTGGGGGGACAGGGAACTATGGCTACACCTTC. Its protein product is CASSGGTGNYGYTF.

The chain links TRBV6-5 to TRBJ1-1; no firm D call. The CDR3 is made up of 12 amino acids. Germline CDR1 and CDR2: MNHEY and SVGAGI. V was cut by 5 bases and J by 8 bases, with 12 bases left in between. The CDR3, as DNA: TGTGCCAGCAGTCAAAGGACGGGAGAAGCTTTCTTT. Protein: CASSQRTGEAFF.

The V and J genes are TRBV7-8 and TRBJ2-3; no definite D call. Trimming cost V 3 bases and J 2 bases, with 3 bases left between them. Per germline, CDR1 SGHVS and CDR2 FQNEAQ. The CDR3 contains 12 residues. The CDR3 region has the DNA TGTGCCAGCAGCTTTATCACAGATACGCAGTATTTT. Residues: CASSFITDTQYF.

The V call is TRBV6-5, the J call TRBJ1-1; D is unclear. The CDR3 covers 14 residues. V shed 11 bases and J shed 0 bases, with 16 bases lying between them. The germline V gene has CDR1 MNHEY and CDR2 SVGAGI. CDR3 nucleotide sequence: TGTGCCGCGCGGGCGGGGAGGGTGAACACTGAAGCTTTCTTT. Amino acid sequence: CAARAGRVNTEAFF.

This chain joins TRBV5-6 and TRBJ2-2, with TRBD1 as a possible D gene (6 bases). Germline-derived CDR1 and CDR2 are SGHDT and YYEEEE. V lost 1 base and J lost 5, with 9 bases in between. The CDR3 sequence is 14 residues long. The DNA for the CDR3 is TGTGCCAGCAGCTTGACAGGGAAAACCGGGGAGCTGTTTTTT. Translated: CASSLTGKTGELFF.

The chain combines TRBV19 with TRBJ2-5; the match to TRBD2 covers 16 bases. The V gene's germline CDR1 is LNHDA and CDR2 SQIVND (reference sequence). The CDR3 consists of 18 residues. V dropped 5 bases and J dropped 4; count of bases not matched to a gene: 10. The chain's CDR3 is CASSPGGLAGGPRETQYF. For the CDR3, the DNA is TGTGCCAGTAGTCCGGGGGGACTAGCGGGAGGGCCGAGAGAGACCCAGTACTTC.

The CDR3 loop is CASSYKGQGNDEQYF. Here the CDR3 DNA reads TGTGCCAGCAGTTACAAGGGGCAGGGGAACGACGAGCAGTACTTC. The chain is built from TRBV6-5 and TRBJ2-5, with D maybe TRBD1 (6 bases). The J call may be in error: the DNA end matches TRBJ2-7 better. Germline V lookup: CDR1 MNHEY, CDR2 SVGAGI. The CDR3 has 15 residues.

This clone came up once. The chain recombines TRBV5-4 with TRBJ1-2, with D perhaps TRBD1 (5 bases). The V gene's germline CDR1 is SGHNT and CDR2 YYREEE (reference sequence). This CDR3 contains 16 residues. V was clipped by 3 bases and J by 1 base, with 16 bases between them. CDR3 sequence reads: CASSSPEGRVNYGYTF. The CDR3 DNA sequence: TGTGCCAGCAGCTCCCCGGAGGGGAGGGTTAACTATGGCTACACCTTC.

The genes are TRBV30 and TRBJ2-7; the D gene could be TRBD1 or TRBD2 (5 bases each). In germline, CDR1 is GTSNPN, CDR2 SVGIG (reference sequence). V was shortened by 8 bases and J by 7 bases, with 15 bases between the two germline ends. The CDR3 has 11 residues. The CDR3 is CAGRDRLEQYF. CDR3 nucleotides: TGTGCCGGACGGGACCGCTTGGAGCAGTACTTC.

This clone was found a few times. V and J are TRBV2 and TRBJ2-7; the match to TRBD1 covers 7 bases. The CDR3 runs 15 residues. With V trimmed by 6 bases and J by 3 bases, 11 bases remained unmatched. Germline V CDR1 and CDR2: SNHLY, FYNNEI. CDR3 amino acids: CASSKPDRLFYEQYF. CDR3 DNA: TGTGCCAGCAGCAAGCCGGACAGGCTTTTCTACGAGCAGTACTTC. Full variable domain (rest looked up from reference TRBV2 and TRBJ2-7): EPEVTQTPSHQVTQMGQEVILRCVPISNHLYFYWYRQILGQKVEFLVSFYNNEISEKSEIFDDQFSVERPDGSNFTLKIRSTKLEDSAMYFCASSKPDRLFYEQYFGPGTRLTVT.

This clone was seen once. The chain is built from TRBV7-9 and TRBJ2-7; D gene ambiguous. Trimming cost V 0 bases and J 5 bases, with 8 bases left between them. The CDR3 consists of 13 residues. From germline, CDR1 is SEHNR and CDR2 FQNEAQ (reference sequence). CDR3 loop: CASSLAPAHEQYF. For the CDR3, the DNA is TGTGCCAGCAGCTTAGCACCGGCCCACGAGCAGTACTTC.

The V gene is TRBV19, the J gene TRBJ1-2; D is unclear. Germline V CDR1 and CDR2: LNHDA, SQIVND (reference sequence). Trimming shortened V by 1 base and J by 1 base, and 7 bases separated the two germline ends. The CDR3 contains 14 residues. The CDR3 is CASSIGRDNYGYTF. CDR3 nucleotide sequence: TGTGCCAGTAGTATAGGACGGGATAACTATGGCTACACCTTC.

The chain uses TRBV10-3 and TRBJ2-6, with D possibly matching TRBD1 (5 bases). The CDR3 is made up of 17 amino acids. V was pared by 2 bases and J by 0 bases, with 11 bases between. Germline lookup yields CDR1 ENHRY and CDR2 SYGVKD. CDR3 amino acids: CAISEVRVSSGANVLTF. CDR3 nucleotide sequence: TGTGCCATCAGTGAGGTCAGGGTGAGCTCTGGGGCCAACGTCCTGACTTTC.

The chain joins TRBV5-6 to TRBJ2-3, with 12 bases aligning to TRBD2. CDR3 size: 15 residues. Germline lookup yields CDR1 SGHDT and CDR2 YYEEEE. With V trimmed by 3 bases and J by 5 bases, 4 bases remained unmatched. In DNA, the CDR3 is TGTGCCAGCAGCTCACTAGCGGGAGGAAAAGATACGCAGTATTTT. This translates into CASSSLAGGKDTQYF.

The CDR3 region is CAWSVTSVDTQYF. The CDR3 region has the DNA TGTGCCTGGAGTGTAACTAGCGTAGATACGCAGTATTTT. This chain connects TRBV30 to TRBJ2-3, with TRBD2 identical over 7 bases. The germline gives CDR1 GTSNPN, CDR2 SVGIG (reference sequence). There are 13 residues in the CDR3. Trimming removed 0 bases from V and 5 bases from J; junction bases left unmatched: 2.

This clone is a singleton in its sample. V is TRBV30 and J is TRBJ2-7; D ambiguous. There are 13 residues in the CDR3. Trimming left V 3 bases short and J 0 bases short, with 9 bases between. Germline assignment: CDR1 GTSNPN and CDR2 SVGIG (reference sequence). The CDR3 DNA reads TGTGCCTGGAGGGTGGTGAACTCCTACGAGCAGTACTTC. Its protein is CAWRVVNSYEQYF.